Described below is a single T cell receptor beta chain sequence and its context. CDR3 length: 15 amino acids. V lost 6 bases and J 0 bases, leaving 12 bases between the germline ends. Germline V lookup: CDR1 KGHSH, CDR2 LQKENI. All patients relapsed after autologous stem cell transplantation, and brentuximab vedotin exposure varied. Out of thawed PBMCs, magnetic negative selection purified CD4+ T cells. This record belongs to a study of PD-1 blockade in classical Hodgkin lymphoma. Study context: Nivolumab dosed at 3 mg/kg went to patients intravenously every 2 weeks.

TCRdb's copy holds only in-frame clones and misses some; the assay was immunoSEQ multiplex PCR. The sample comprises roughly 7,700 clones, 80% to 90% of which are singletons, and more than 1.5% rests with the top ten. The rearrangement joins TRBV18 to TRBJ1-3; D is ambiguous. This clonotype originated in a human donor with classical Hodgkin lymphoma. The material was CD4+ T cells from blood, obtained at baseline. The CDR3 here is CASSPDHFSGNTIYF. The DNA of the CDR3 is TGTGCCAGCTCTCCAGACCACTTCTCTGGAAACACCATATATTTT.